This section outlines one T cell receptor beta chain sequence together with its context. Its antigen remains unidentified. Profiled with immunoSEQ multiplex PCR; TCRdb holds only in-frame clones, not every one. The sample yields 85,000 to 100,000 clones, 70% to 85% seen once. The record originates from a study of T cell responses to AZD1222 COVID-19 vaccine. Turning to the study itself: The study pooled second doses at about 4 or about 12 weeks. Study-level points and caveats: Without day 14 samples, only post-peak T cell repertoires were studied. It should be noted that donors were predominantly white British and more often female, and clonal diversity was possibly underestimated. Reportedly, nearly half the spike-specific TCRs target unmutated variant regions.

V dropped 6 bases and J dropped 4; count of bases not matched to a gene: 7. There are 15 residues in the CDR3. The germline gives CDR1 LGHNT, CDR2 FRNRAP. This sequence originates from an adult in good health. The V and J genes are TRBV12-5 and TRBJ2-1; 9 nucleotides agree with TRBD2. The sample consisted of peripheral blood, taken on day 0 of AZD1222 vaccination. The CDR3 loop is CASGPSGICYNEQFF. CDR3 nucleotides: TGTGCTAGTGGCCCTAGCGGGATTTGTTACAATGAGCAGTTCTTC.